Following are 15 T cell receptor beta chains from one sample sequenced in a study of response to subunit inactivated influenza vaccine. A single record per CDR3 protein comes from TCRdb applying MiXCR to the RT-PCR reads. The sample holds 550,000 to 650,000 distinct CDR3 sequences, approximately 12% seen once. Here the sequenced sample was PBMCs from blood, taken on the day of vaccination. The receptors originated from a man in his fifties or sixties who received an inactivated influenza vaccine.

This clonotype was counted many times. This chain joins TRBV12-5 and TRBJ2-1; D is unresolved. Trimming shortened V by 1 base and J by 4 bases, and 5 bases separated the two germline ends. Germline lookup yields CDR1 LGHNT and CDR2 FRNRAP. This CDR3 contains 13 residues. The CDR3 loop reads CASGLAGYNEQFF. DNA for the CDR3: TGTGCTAGTGGTTTGGCCGGGTACAATGAGCAGTTCTTC.

This clonotype occurred a few times. V and J are TRBV12-3 or TRBV12-4 and TRBJ2-1; D ambiguous. Trimming cost V 4 bases and J 1 base, with 11 bases left between them. The CDR3 length is 15 residues. CDR3 in DNA: TGTGCCAGCAGTTCCCTACAGAGTTCCTACAATGAGCAGTTCTTC. Translation: CASSSLQSSYNEQFF.

V gene TRBV30 combines with J gene TRBJ1-6; D is possibly TRBD1 (5 bases). Germline CDR1 reads GTSNPN; CDR2 reads SVGIG (reference sequence). V was pared by 2 bases and J by 5 bases, with 7 bases between. The CDR3 extends over 13 amino acids. The CDR3 DNA reads as TGTGCCTGGAGTTTACAGGATAATTCACCCCTCCACTTT. Translated: CAWSLQDNSPLHF.

The chain couples TRBV20-1 to TRBJ2-5; D may be TRBD1 or TRBD2 (6 bases each). This CDR3 contains 15 residues. V lost 0 bases, J lost 2 bases, and 13 bases lay in between. Germline V gene sequence: CDR1 DFQATT, CDR2 SNEGSKA (reference sequence). The CDR3 is CSAREPRGAQETQYF. The CDR3 DNA reads TGCAGTGCTAGAGAACCTAGGGGGGCACAAGAGACCCAGTACTTC.

V and J are TRBV11-3 and TRBJ2-1, with 9 bases lining up with TRBD1. Per germline, CDR1 SGHNT and CDR2 YENEEA. The CDR3 covers 15 residues. V gave up 6 bases and J gave up 5 bases; unmatched junction bases: 8. CDR3 coding DNA: TGTGCCAGCAGTACCGGGACAGGGCCTAACAATGAGCAGTTCTTC. Protein product: CASSTGTGPNNEQFF.

The chain carries TRBV7-9 and TRBJ1-6; 7 nucleotides match TRBD1. After removal of 4 bases from V and 16 bases from J, the junction contained 10 bases not matched to a gene. CDR1 SEHNR and CDR2 FQNEAQ come from the germline V gene (reference sequence). The length of the CDR3 is 13 residues. DNA of the CDR3: TGTGCCAGCAGCTGGTCGGACAGGTCAACACTCCACTTT. This codes for CASSWSDRSTLHF.

Of note for this clonotype: Given a much more abundant clone one base away, this may be a read error. The chain carries TRBV6-5 and TRBJ2-2; D unclear. CDR1 is MNHEY and CDR2 is SVGAGI in the germline V gene. The CDR3 has 17 residues. V dropped 1 base and J dropped 7 bases, with 19 bases sitting between them. The CDR3 here is CASSYLSSLALGGELFF. The CDR3 DNA sequence: TGTGCCAGCAGTTACTTGAGTAGTCTCGCGCTTGGCGGGGAGCTGTTTTTT.

This clonotype came up many times. The chain combines TRBV3-1 with TRBJ2-1; D possibly corresponds to TRBD1 (6 bases). Germline CDR1 reads LGHDT; CDR2 reads YNNKEL (reference sequence). The V end lost 2 bases, the J end lost 9 bases, and 14 bases lay between the germline ends. CDR3 length equals 14 residues. The CDR3 loop reads CASSQIWTESEQFF. The CDR3 DNA sequence: TGTGCCAGCAGCCAAATTTGGACAGAATCTGAGCAGTTCTTC.

This clonotype was seen many times. V is TRBV5-1 and J is TRBJ2-2; D uncertain. CDR3 length: 13 residues. Trimming pared 4 bases from V and 5 bases from J, leaving 9 bases between. Germline assignment: CDR1 SGHRS and CDR2 YFSETQ. CDR3 loop: CASSPLRTGELFF. The CDR3 DNA reads as TGCGCCAGCAGCCCTTTGAGAACCGGGGAGCTGTTTTTT.

This chain links TRBV12-3 or TRBV12-4 with TRBJ2-3, with D perhaps given as TRBD1 or TRBD2 (6 bases each). V was pared by 0 bases and J by 4 bases, with 23 bases between. The CDR3 extends over 19 amino acids. Here the CDR3 reads CASSLALGGLFGGSDTQYF. CDR3 bases: TGTGCCAGCAGTTTAGCCCTGGGGGGATTGTTCGGGGGCTCAGATACGCAGTATTTT.

The chain employs TRBV5-1 and TRBJ2-4, with 11 bases that match TRBD2. This CDR3 is 14 amino acids long. The trim removed 4 bases at V and 6 bases at J, leaving 3 bases unmatched. Germline CDR1 is SGHRS and CDR2 is YFSETQ. The CDR3 DNA reads TGCGCCAGCAGCGCAGGGACTAGCGGAAACATTCAGTACTTC. It codes for CASSAGTSGNIQYF. Full variable domain (outside the CDR3, taken from reference TRBV5-1 and TRBJ2-4): KAGVTQTPRYLIKTRGQQVTLSCSPISGHRSVSWYQQTPGQGLQFLFEYFSETQRNKGNFPGRFSGRQFSNSRSEMNVSTLELGDSALYLCASSAGTSGNIQYFGAGTRLSVL.

This clonotype was found a few times. The J gene is TRBJ2-7, the V gene TRBV29-1; 7 bases map to TRBD2. J was trimmed by 3 bases and V by 4 bases; bases with no gene match: 3. CDR1 and CDR2 (germline): SQVTM, ANQGSEA. The CDR3 consists of 12 residues. CDR3 nucleotides: TGCAGCGTTGGCGGGAGTGTCTACGAGCAGTACTTC. The encoded protein is CSVGGSVYEQYF.

This chain connects TRBV11-2 to TRBJ2-3; D ambiguous. The CDR3 consists of 15 residues. In germline, CDR1 is SGHAT, CDR2 FQNNGV. Trimming removed 5 bases from V and 3 bases from J, with 15 bases in between. The DNA of the CDR3 is TGTGCCAGCAGCGGCTTGATACGCCAAACAGATACGCAGTATTTT. Its translation: CASSGLIRQTDTQYF.

This clonotype was counted at least ten times. CDR3 DNA: TGTGCCAGCAGCCCACCTATCCGATCCGGTTGGGACAGGGGCTCGGAAGAGACCCAGTACTTC. It encodes CASSPPIRSGWDRGSEETQYF. The rearrangement uses TRBV11-1 and TRBJ2-5; 10 nucleotides agree with TRBD1. J was trimmed by 3 bases and V by 5 bases; bases with no gene match: 24. This CDR3 has 21 amino acids. Germline V lookup: CDR1 SGHAT, CDR2 FQDESV (reference sequence).

The sample holds a few counts of this clonotype. The CDR3 here is CASSEVAGSTDTQYF. For the CDR3, the DNA is TGTGCCAGCAGTGAGGTGGCAGGCAGCACAGATACGCAGTATTTT. This chain connects TRBV25-1 to TRBJ2-3; D unclear. V lost 3 bases and J 0 bases, leaving 10 bases between the germline ends. Germline assignment: CDR1 MGHDK and CDR2 SYGVNS. This CDR3 spans 15 amino acids.